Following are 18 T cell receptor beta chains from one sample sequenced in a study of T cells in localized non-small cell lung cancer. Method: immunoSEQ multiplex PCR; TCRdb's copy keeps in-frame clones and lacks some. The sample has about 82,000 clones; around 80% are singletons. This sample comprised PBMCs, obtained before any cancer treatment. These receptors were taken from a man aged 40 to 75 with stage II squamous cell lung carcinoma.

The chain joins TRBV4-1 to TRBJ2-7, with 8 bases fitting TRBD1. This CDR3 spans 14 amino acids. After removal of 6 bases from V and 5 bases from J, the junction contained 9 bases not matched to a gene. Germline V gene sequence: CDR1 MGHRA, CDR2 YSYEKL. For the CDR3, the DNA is TGCGCCAGCAGTCGACAGGGGCTACCCCACGAGCAGTACTTC. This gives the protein CASSRQGLPHEQYF.

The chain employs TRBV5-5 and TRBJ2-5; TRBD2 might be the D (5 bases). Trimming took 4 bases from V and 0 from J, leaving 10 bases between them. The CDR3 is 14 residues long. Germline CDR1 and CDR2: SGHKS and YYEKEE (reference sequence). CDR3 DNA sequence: TGTGCCAGCAGCCGAGCGGACTACCAAGAGACCCAGTACTTC. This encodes CASSRADYQETQYF.

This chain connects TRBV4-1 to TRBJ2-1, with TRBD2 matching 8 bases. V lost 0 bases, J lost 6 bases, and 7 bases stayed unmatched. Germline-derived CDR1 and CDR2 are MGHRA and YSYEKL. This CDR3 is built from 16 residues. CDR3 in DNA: TGCGCCAGCAGCCAAGAAGGCACTAGCGGATTCAATGAGCAGTTCTTC. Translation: CASSQEGTSGFNEQFF.

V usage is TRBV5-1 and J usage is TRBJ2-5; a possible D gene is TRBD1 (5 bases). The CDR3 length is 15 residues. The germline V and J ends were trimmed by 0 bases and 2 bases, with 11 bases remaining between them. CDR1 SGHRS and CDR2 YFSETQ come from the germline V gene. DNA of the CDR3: TGCGCCAGCAGCTTGGCTCAGGGCAATCAAGAGACCCAGTACTTC. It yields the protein CASSLAQGNQETQYF.

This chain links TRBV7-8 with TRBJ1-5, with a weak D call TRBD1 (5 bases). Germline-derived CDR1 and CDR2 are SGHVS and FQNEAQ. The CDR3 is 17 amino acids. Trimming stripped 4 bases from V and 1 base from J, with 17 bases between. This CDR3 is CASSYGYGQGSNQPQHF. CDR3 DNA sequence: TGTGCCAGCAGCTATGGTTACGGCCAGGGAAGCAATCAGCCCCAGCATTTT.

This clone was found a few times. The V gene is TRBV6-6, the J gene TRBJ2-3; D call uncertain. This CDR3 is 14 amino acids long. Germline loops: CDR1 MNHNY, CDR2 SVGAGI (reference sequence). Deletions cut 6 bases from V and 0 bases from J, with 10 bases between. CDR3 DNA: TGTGCCAGCAGGGAGAGACCTAGCACAGATACGCAGTATTTT. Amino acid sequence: CASRERPSTDTQYF.

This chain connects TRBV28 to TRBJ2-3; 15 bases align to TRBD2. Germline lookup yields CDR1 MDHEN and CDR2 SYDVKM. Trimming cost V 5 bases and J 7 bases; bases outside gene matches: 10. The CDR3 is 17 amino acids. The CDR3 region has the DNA TGTGCCAGCAGTCCGCCCCCGGGACTAGCGGGGGGAAATACGCAGTATTTT. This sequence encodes CASSPPPGLAGGNTQYF.

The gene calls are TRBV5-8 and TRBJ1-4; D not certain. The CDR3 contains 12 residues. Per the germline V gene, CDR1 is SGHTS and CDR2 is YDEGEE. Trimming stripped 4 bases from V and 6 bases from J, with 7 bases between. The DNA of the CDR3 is TGTGCCAGCAGCCCTCAGTATGAAAAACTGTTTTTT. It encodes CASSPQYEKLFF.

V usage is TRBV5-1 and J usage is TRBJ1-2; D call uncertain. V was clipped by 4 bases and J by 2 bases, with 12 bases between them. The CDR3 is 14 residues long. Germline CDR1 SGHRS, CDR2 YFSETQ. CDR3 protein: CASSPGLSNYGYTF. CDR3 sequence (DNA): TGCGCCAGCAGCCCTGGGCTGAGCAACTATGGCTACACCTTC.

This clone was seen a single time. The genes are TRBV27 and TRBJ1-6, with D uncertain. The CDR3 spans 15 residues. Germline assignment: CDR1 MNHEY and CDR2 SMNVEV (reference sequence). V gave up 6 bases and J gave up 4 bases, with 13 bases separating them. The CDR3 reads CASSPRGYYNSPLHF. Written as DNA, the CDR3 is TGTGCCAGCAGCCCGAGAGGGTATTATAATTCACCCCTCCACTTT.

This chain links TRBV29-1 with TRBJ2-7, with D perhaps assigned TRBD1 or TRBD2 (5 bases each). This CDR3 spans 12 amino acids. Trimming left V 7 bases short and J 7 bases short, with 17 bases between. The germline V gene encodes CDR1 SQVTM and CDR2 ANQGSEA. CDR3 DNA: TGCAGCGCCGGGGCCGCTCGCGGGGAGCAGTACTTC. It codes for CSAGAARGEQYF.

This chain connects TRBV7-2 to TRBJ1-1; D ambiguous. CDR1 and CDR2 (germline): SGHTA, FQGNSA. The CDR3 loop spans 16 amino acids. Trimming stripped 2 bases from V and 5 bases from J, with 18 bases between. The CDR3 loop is CASSLIRIVRGTEAFF. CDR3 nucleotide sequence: TGTGCCAGCAGCTTAATAAGAATCGTCCGAGGGACTGAAGCTTTCTTT.

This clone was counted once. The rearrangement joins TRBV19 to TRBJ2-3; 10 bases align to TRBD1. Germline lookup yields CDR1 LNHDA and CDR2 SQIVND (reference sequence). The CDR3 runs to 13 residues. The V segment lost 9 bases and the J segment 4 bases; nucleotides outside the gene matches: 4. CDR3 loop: CASRDRGPDTQYF. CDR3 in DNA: TGTGCCAGCCGGGACAGGGGCCCAGATACGCAGTATTTT.

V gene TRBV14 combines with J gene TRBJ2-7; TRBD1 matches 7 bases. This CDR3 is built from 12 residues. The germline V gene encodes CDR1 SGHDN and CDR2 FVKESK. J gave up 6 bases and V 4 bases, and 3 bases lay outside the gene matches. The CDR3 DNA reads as TGTGCCAGCAGCCGAACAGGGGTCGAGCAGTACTTC. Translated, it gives CASSRTGVEQYF. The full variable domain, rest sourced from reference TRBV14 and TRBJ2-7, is EAGVTQFPSHSVIEKGQTVTLRCDPISGHDNLYWYRRVMGKEIKFLLHFVKESKQDESGMPNNRFLAERTGGTYSTLKVQPAELEDSGVYFCASSRTGVEQYFGPGTRLTVT.

DNA for the CDR3: TGTGCCAGCAGTTTAGTCGGGGAAAAGAATGGCTACACCTTC. This translates into CASSLVGEKNGYTF. This chain uses TRBV28 with TRBJ1-2; D is ambiguous. This CDR3 has 14 residues. Trimming left V 2 bases short and J 6 bases short, with 13 bases between. Germline V gives CDR1 MDHEN, CDR2 SYDVKM.

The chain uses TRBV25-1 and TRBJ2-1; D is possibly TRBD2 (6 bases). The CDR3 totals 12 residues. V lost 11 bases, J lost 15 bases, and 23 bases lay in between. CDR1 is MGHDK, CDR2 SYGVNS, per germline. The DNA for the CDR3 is TGTGCCTCCAGAAATGCCCTCTGGGAGGCGTTCTTC. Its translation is CASRNALWEAFF. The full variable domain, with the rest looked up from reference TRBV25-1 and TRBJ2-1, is EADIYQTPRYLVIGTGKKITLECSQTMGHDKMYWYQQDPGMELHLIHYSYGVNSTEKGDLSSESTVSRIRTEHFPLTLESARPSHTSQYLCASRNALWEAFFGPGTRLTVL.

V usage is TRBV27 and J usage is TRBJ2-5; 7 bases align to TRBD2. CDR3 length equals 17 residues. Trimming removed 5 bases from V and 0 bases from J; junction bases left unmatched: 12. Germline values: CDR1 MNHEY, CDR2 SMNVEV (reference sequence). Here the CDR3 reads CASSKKKRDWYQETQYF. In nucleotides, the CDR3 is TGTGCCAGCAGTAAAAAAAAGCGGGACTGGTACCAAGAGACCCAGTACTTC.

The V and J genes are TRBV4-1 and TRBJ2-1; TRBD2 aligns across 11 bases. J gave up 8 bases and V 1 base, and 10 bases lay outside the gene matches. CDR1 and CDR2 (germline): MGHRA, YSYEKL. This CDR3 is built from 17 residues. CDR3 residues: CASSQVITSGRGYEQFF. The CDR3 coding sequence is TGCGCCAGCAGCCAAGTAATCACTAGCGGGAGAGGCTATGAGCAGTTCTTC.